The next 8 T cell receptor beta chains were all read from a single sample in a study of prognosis after radiotherapy for stage I lung cancer. Genomic DNA was subjected to two-round multiplex PCR for amplification of TCR beta CDR3. First-round PCR amplification was performed with primers specific to each TRBV and TRBJ gene. Via MiXCR, TCRdb re-called the multiplex PCR reads, giving one row per CDR3 protein. This sample has fewer than 25,000 distinct CDR3 sequences, with roughly 41% found just once. The sequencing used PBMCs, collected before or after stereotactic body radiation therapy (not recorded which). Every receptor here comes from a donor aged 50 or older with non-small cell lung cancer.

By its share, this clonotype is medium-sized. This chain connects TRBV27 to TRBJ2-1, with D possibly matching TRBD2 (5 bases). V was pared by 6 bases and J by 0 bases, with 6 bases between. Looked up from germline, CDR1 is MNHEY and CDR2 is SMNVEV (reference sequence). The CDR3 is made up of 13 amino acids. CDR3: CASSRDSYNEQFF. In DNA, the CDR3 is TGTGCCAGCAGCCGGGACTCCTACAATGAGCAGTTCTTC.

This clonotype was counted ten times or more. J is TRBJ2-7 and V is TRBV7-2; 9 positions agree with TRBD2. V lost 5 bases and J lost 5; bases outside the gene matches: 10. CDR1 is SGHTA and CDR2 is FQGNSA in the germline V gene. CDR3 size: 15 residues. CDR3: CASSPRTSVGHEQYF. The CDR3 DNA sequence: TGTGCCAGCAGCCCCCGGACTAGCGTCGGCCACGAGCAGTACTTC.

This clonotype was seen ten or more times. The chain links TRBV29-1 to TRBJ2-2; D is uncertain. Germline V CDR1 and CDR2: SQVTM, ANQGSEA. The V gene lost 1 base and the J gene lost 1 base, with 16 bases spanning the gap. The CDR3 has 17 residues. The CDR3: CSVEVPGISGNTGELFF. DNA of the CDR3: TGCAGCGTTGAAGTACCGGGCATTTCCGGGAACACCGGGGAGCTGTTTTTT.

CDR3 DNA sequence: TGTGCCAGCAGTTTGAGCCGAGGGACGTTAGCTAATTCACCCCTCCACTTT. It yields the protein CASSLSRGTLANSPLHF. The rearrangement joins TRBV27 to TRBJ1-6; D may be TRBD1 (5 bases). The CDR3 totals 17 residues. Per germline, CDR1 MNHEY and CDR2 SMNVEV (reference sequence). Deletions cut 3 bases from V and 6 bases from J, with 18 bases between.

About this clonotype itself: With a much larger clone just one base away, this may be a read error. J is TRBJ1-6 and V is TRBV29-1, with TRBD1 matching 8 bases. This CDR3 has 13 amino acids. The V gene's germline CDR1 is SQVTM and CDR2 ANQGSEA. After removal of 5 bases from V and 7 bases from J, the junction contained 4 bases not matched to a gene. CDR3 residues: CSVKTGVNSPLHF. CDR3 nucleotide sequence: TGCAGCGTTAAGACAGGGGTCAATTCACCCCTCCACTTT. The variable domain in full, completed from reference TRBV29-1 and TRBJ1-6, reads SAVISQKPSRDICQRGTSLTIQCQVDSQVTMMFWYRQQPGQSLTLIATANQGSEATYESGFVIDKFPISRPNLTFSTLTVSNMSPEDSSIYLCSVKTGVNSPLHFGNGTRLTVT.

Notes on this clonotype: At one boundary the junction diverges from the germline segment, which might be a read error. The J gene is TRBJ2-2, the V gene TRBV28; TRBD2 might be the D (5 bases). Germline CDR1 is MDHEN and CDR2 is SYDVKM. The CDR3 extends over 15 amino acids. CDR3 residues: CVSSLPGIAAGELFF. The CDR3 DNA follows: TGTGTCAGCAGTTTACCCGGGATCGCAGCCGGGGAGCTGTTTTTT. Variable domain in full (rest from reference TRBV28 and TRBJ2-2): DVKVTQSSRYLVKRTGEKVFLECVQDMDHENMFWYRQDPGLGLRLIYFSYDVKMKEKGDIPEGYSVSREKKERFSLILESASTNQTSMYLCVSSLPGIAAGELFFGEGSRLTVL.

This clonotype is medium-sized (0.01 to 0.1%) within its sample. The J gene is TRBJ1-6, the V gene TRBV30, with TRBD1 matching over 7 bases. Unmatched junction bases numbered 4, after V lost 5 bases and J lost 9 bases. CDR3 length: 12 residues. Looked up from germline, CDR1 is GTSNPN and CDR2 is SVGIG (reference sequence). The DNA for the CDR3 is TGTGCCTGGCGCCGGGACAGTTCACCCCTCCACTTT. This codes for CAWRRDSSPLHF.

In this sample, this clonotype is medium-sized (0.01 to 0.1%). This chain connects TRBV5-1 to TRBJ2-2; 8 bases are a match to TRBD1. Germline values: CDR1 SGHRS, CDR2 YFSETQ. Losses at the gene ends were 0 bases for V and 4 bases for J; bases not matched to a gene: 2. The length of the CDR3 is 15 residues. The CDR3: CASSLDRGSTGELFF. The CDR3 nucleotides are TGCGCCAGCAGCTTGGACAGGGGGAGCACCGGGGAGCTGTTTTTT.